This T cell receptor (beta chain) was sequenced during a study of OX40 agonist ivuxolimab in advanced cancers. Across the study: The diagnoses of dose-escalation patients were hepatocellular carcinoma, melanoma, renal cell or head and neck cancer. Allowance was made for prior anti-PD-1, anti-PD-L1 or anti-CTLA-4 therapy, and about 44% had some.

Germline assignment: CDR1 MNHEY and CDR2 SVGAGI. Unmatched junction bases numbered 5, after V lost 6 bases and J lost 6 bases. The length of the CDR3 is 14 residues. Some clones are missing from TCRdb's copy, which holds only in-frame ones; the method was immunoSEQ multiplex PCR. The sample shows about 39,000 clones, approximately 90% of them seen only once. The sample was CD4+ or CD8+ T cells sorted from blood, taken in a trial of the OX40 agonist ivuxolimab. This clonotype originated in an adult with an advanced solid tumor such as melanoma, head and neck, liver or kidney cancer. This chain uses TRBV6-5 with TRBJ2-1; TRBD2 aligns across 10 bases. DNA for the CDR3: TGTGCCAGCAGCGTAGCGGGGGGTGGCAATGAGCAGTTCTTC. It codes for CASSVAGGGNEQFF.